This is a list of T cell receptor beta chains from one sample in a study of regulatory dendritic cells for organ transplantation. Clones were read by immunoSEQ multiplex PCR, and TCRdb kept only the in-frame ones, dropping some. The profile shows some 29,000 clones, 60% to 80% of them singletons. Sequencing was done on a sample of memory CD4+ T cells from blood. The receptors were sampled from a human donor in good health. CDR3s include the opening cysteine and the closing phenylalanine or tryptophan. Each record gives: CDR3 DNA, CDR3 protein, J gene, D gene, V gene, clone size. A D gene is named only where the DNA matches it firmly. Some rows have no size entry. The others give once, few or many, or a class for an expanded clone.

cdr3_nt: TGCGCCAGCAGCTTGGATTACCGAGGGATCTCCTACGAGCAGTACTTC
cdr3_aa: CASSLDYRGISYEQYF
j_call: TRBJ2-7
d_call: -
v_call: TRBV5-1
clone_size: -

cdr3_nt: TGTGCCAGCAGCTTAGAGGGACTGACCACCGGGGAGCTGTTTTTT
cdr3_aa: CASSLEGLTTGELFF
j_call: TRBJ2-2
d_call: -
v_call: TRBV11-1
clone_size: -

cdr3_nt: TGTGCCAGCAGCACCAGGGACTCTGGGGCCAACGTCCTGACTTTC
cdr3_aa: CASSTRDSGANVLTF
j_call: TRBJ2-6
d_call: -
v_call: TRBV6-6
clone_size: -

cdr3_nt: TGTGCCAGCAGGAGCCAGGGGGCGGGGGGCTACACCTTC
cdr3_aa: CASRSQGAGGYTF
j_call: TRBJ1-2
d_call: TRBD1
v_call: TRBV6-5
clone_size: -

cdr3_nt: TGTGCCAGCAGCCAAGACAAGAGCTCTGGGGCCAACGTCCTGACTTTC
cdr3_aa: CASSQDKSSGANVLTF
j_call: TRBJ2-6
d_call: -
v_call: TRBV4-2
clone_size: -

cdr3_nt: TGCGCCAGCAGCCGACATACAGGGAAAGGTTCACCCCTCCACTTT
cdr3_aa: CASSRHTGKGSPLHF
j_call: TRBJ1-6
d_call: -
v_call: TRBV4-3
clone_size: few

cdr3_nt: TGTGCCAGCAGCTTGTATTCTAGCGGGATCCCCTACGAGCAGTACTTC
cdr3_aa: CASSLYSSGIPYEQYF
j_call: TRBJ2-7
d_call: TRBD2
v_call: TRBV5-8
clone_size: -

cdr3_nt: TGTGCCAGCAGTTACGACGGGAGGGCTCTGGGGGAGCAGTTCTTC
cdr3_aa: CASSYDGRALGEQFF
j_call: TRBJ2-1
d_call: TRBD2
v_call: TRBV6-6
clone_size: -

cdr3_nt: TGCGCCAGCAGTGAGAGTTTAGGGGACTCTGGGGCCAACGTCCTGACTTTC
cdr3_aa: CASSESLGDSGANVLTF
j_call: TRBJ2-6
d_call: -
v_call: TRBV10-2
clone_size: few

cdr3_nt: TGTGCCAGCAGTGACCGGGCTAACTATGGCTACACCTTC
cdr3_aa: CASSDRANYGYTF
j_call: TRBJ1-2
d_call: -
v_call: TRBV6-1
clone_size: -

cdr3_nt: TGTGCCAGCAGCTTGGATGGGGATACGCAGTATTTT
cdr3_aa: CASSLDGDTQYF
j_call: TRBJ2-3
d_call: -
v_call: TRBV5-5
clone_size: -

cdr3_nt: TGTGCCAGCAGCTTAGACGTCGGCACGGGATCCTACGAGCAGTACTTC
cdr3_aa: CASSLDVGTGSYEQYF
j_call: TRBJ2-7
d_call: -
v_call: TRBV7-2
clone_size: -

cdr3_nt: TGTGCCAGCAGCGCGGCGACAGGCCATACTGAAGCTTTCTTT
cdr3_aa: CASSAATGHTEAFF
j_call: TRBJ1-1
d_call: -
v_call: TRBV9
clone_size: -

cdr3_nt: TGTGCCACCAGCAGAGATCAAGGGGGCTACACCTTC
cdr3_aa: CATSRDQGGYTF
j_call: TRBJ1-2
d_call: -
v_call: TRBV15
clone_size: -

cdr3_nt: TGTGCCAGCAGCGGCGCGAGGACAGGGCTCGAAAAACTGTTTTTT
cdr3_aa: CASSGARTGLEKLFF
j_call: TRBJ1-4
d_call: TRBD1
v_call: TRBV7-9
clone_size: -

cdr3_nt: TGTGCCAGTAGCGGATCAGGGCGGGGCTACACCTTC
cdr3_aa: CASSGSGRGYTF
j_call: TRBJ1-2
d_call: -
v_call: TRBV19
clone_size: few

cdr3_nt: TGTGCCAGCAGCTTGCAGCGGGGGATGAACACTGAAGCTTTCTTT
cdr3_aa: CASSLQRGMNTEAFF
j_call: TRBJ1-1
d_call: -
v_call: TRBV7-6
clone_size: medium-sized

cdr3_nt: TGTGCCAGCAGCAAAACTGCCGGGGTCCAAGAGACCCAGTACTTC
cdr3_aa: CASSKTAGVQETQYF
j_call: TRBJ2-5
d_call: -
v_call: TRBV7-9
clone_size: -

cdr3_nt: TGTGCCAGCAGCGCAGATCGCGGGACAGGAGCCTACAATGAGCAGTTCTTC
cdr3_aa: CASSADRGTGAYNEQFF
j_call: TRBJ2-1
d_call: TRBD1
v_call: TRBV9
clone_size: -

cdr3_nt: TGTGCCAGCAGTCCACCAGGGGGCCAGGTCAATGAGCAGTTCTTC
cdr3_aa: CASSPPGGQVNEQFF
j_call: TRBJ2-1
d_call: TRBD1
v_call: TRBV7-9
clone_size: few

cdr3_nt: TGTGCCAGTACCATACAAGCGGGCGGGTGGTACAATGAGCAGTTCTTC
cdr3_aa: CASTIQAGGWYNEQFF
j_call: TRBJ2-1
d_call: -
v_call: TRBV19
clone_size: once

cdr3_nt: TGTGCCAGCAGCCAAGATCGGGACAGCATCACAGATACGCAGTATTTT
cdr3_aa: CASSQDRDSITDTQYF
j_call: TRBJ2-3
d_call: TRBD1
v_call: TRBV14
clone_size: -

cdr3_nt: TGTGCCAGCTCGGGGACTAGATCCTACGAGCAGTACTTC
cdr3_aa: CASSGTRSYEQYF
j_call: TRBJ2-7
d_call: TRBD2
v_call: TRBV7-2
clone_size: -

cdr3_nt: TGTGCCAGCACAAGGGGAGAGAACACTGAAGCTTTCTTT
cdr3_aa: CASTRGENTEAFF
j_call: TRBJ1-1
d_call: -
v_call: TRBV2
clone_size: once

cdr3_nt: TGTGCCAGCTCACCTAGTCGAGCGCTAAACACAGATACGCAGTATTTT
cdr3_aa: CASSPSRALNTDTQYF
j_call: TRBJ2-3
d_call: -
v_call: TRBV18
clone_size: -

cdr3_nt: TGTGCCAGCAGCGTAGGACTAGCATCCAATGAGCAGTTCTTC
cdr3_aa: CASSVGLASNEQFF
j_call: TRBJ2-1
d_call: TRBD2
v_call: TRBV9
clone_size: -

cdr3_nt: TGTGCCAGCAGTTCCCCCGGGCGGAGGGTCAATCAGCCCCAGCATTTT
cdr3_aa: CASSSPGRRVNQPQHF
j_call: TRBJ1-5
d_call: -
v_call: TRBV5-6
clone_size: -

cdr3_nt: TGTGCCAGCACCGCAGGGGGGGACTATGGCTACACCTTC
cdr3_aa: CASTAGGDYGYTF
j_call: TRBJ1-2
d_call: TRBD1
v_call: TRBV27
clone_size: few

cdr3_nt: TGTGCCAGCAGCTCGGGACTAGCGGATTGGACCTCCTACGAGCAGTACTTC
cdr3_aa: CASSSGLADWTSYEQYF
j_call: TRBJ2-7
d_call: TRBD2
v_call: TRBV5-4
clone_size: -

cdr3_nt: TGCGCCAGAACTTCCGGGACTAGCGGAGGAGGTGAGCAGTTCTTC
cdr3_aa: CARTSGTSGGGEQFF
j_call: TRBJ2-1
d_call: TRBD2
v_call: TRBV10-1
clone_size: once

cdr3_nt: TGTGCCAGCGCTACCAAAGCCTCCTACAATGAGCAGTTCTTC
cdr3_aa: CASATKASYNEQFF
j_call: TRBJ2-1
d_call: -
v_call: TRBV7-2
clone_size: -

cdr3_nt: TGTGCCGGCAGAGCGAACAGGGAAGCCCCCTTTTACTTC
cdr3_aa: CAGRANREAPFYF
j_call: TRBJ2-5
d_call: -
v_call: TRBV2
clone_size: -

cdr3_nt: TGTGCCAGCAGTGGGACAGGCGGTCAGCCCCAGCATTTT
cdr3_aa: CASSGTGGQPQHF
j_call: TRBJ1-5
d_call: TRBD1
v_call: TRBV5-8
clone_size: -

cdr3_nt: TGTGCCATCAGCCTTCTAGCGGGAGATGGGGAGCAGTTCTTC
cdr3_aa: CAISLLAGDGEQFF
j_call: TRBJ2-1
d_call: TRBD2
v_call: TRBV10-3
clone_size: -

cdr3_nt: TGTGCCAGTGGGACCCAGGGGCGTTCCGAGCAGTACTTC
cdr3_aa: CASGTQGRSEQYF
j_call: TRBJ2-7
d_call: -
v_call: TRBV11-1
clone_size: -

cdr3_nt: TGTGCCAGTAATAGAATGGGGATAGGACAGCCCCAGCATTTT
cdr3_aa: CASNRMGIGQPQHF
j_call: TRBJ1-5
d_call: -
v_call: TRBV19
clone_size: -

cdr3_nt: TGCAGCGTTGTGTTCAGCTATAGCAATCAGCCCCAGCATTTT
cdr3_aa: CSVVFSYSNQPQHF
j_call: TRBJ1-5
d_call: -
v_call: TRBV29-1
clone_size: -

cdr3_nt: TGCGCCAGAAACGGACTTACCTACGAGCAGTACTTC
cdr3_aa: CARNGLTYEQYF
j_call: TRBJ2-7
d_call: -
v_call: TRBV10-2
clone_size: -

cdr3_nt: TGTGCCAGCAGTGAAGGGCTAGCGGGAGTGAATTACAATGAGCAGTTCTTC
cdr3_aa: CASSEGLAGVNYNEQFF
j_call: TRBJ2-1
d_call: TRBD2
v_call: TRBV6-4
clone_size: -

cdr3_nt: TGTGCCAGCACCAAAGGATCATACAATCAGCCCCAGCATTTT
cdr3_aa: CASTKGSYNQPQHF
j_call: TRBJ1-5
d_call: -
v_call: TRBV6-5
clone_size: -

cdr3_nt: TGCGCCAGCAGCTTGGGACAGAACACCGGGGAGCTGTTTTTT
cdr3_aa: CASSLGQNTGELFF
j_call: TRBJ2-2
d_call: -
v_call: TRBV5-1
clone_size: -

cdr3_nt: TGTGCCAGCAGGTCTGGGGGGGGCGGAACTGAAGCTTTCTTT
cdr3_aa: CASRSGGGGTEAFF
j_call: TRBJ1-1
d_call: -
v_call: TRBV11-1
clone_size: -

cdr3_nt: TGTGCCAGCAGCTACCTCAGTCGTGATGAGCAGTTCTTC
cdr3_aa: CASSYLSRDEQFF
j_call: TRBJ2-1
d_call: -
v_call: TRBV5-6
clone_size: -

cdr3_nt: TGTGCCAGCATGAGCGGGGGGACCTACAATGAGCAGTTCTTC
cdr3_aa: CASMSGGTYNEQFF
j_call: TRBJ2-1
d_call: TRBD2
v_call: TRBV6-5
clone_size: once

cdr3_nt: TGTGCCAGCAGCTTAGTAGCGGGGGGGGCCACCGAGCAGTTCTTC
cdr3_aa: CASSLVAGGATEQFF
j_call: TRBJ2-1
d_call: TRBD2
v_call: TRBV7-2
clone_size: -

cdr3_nt: TGTGCCAGCAGTTACTCTGGGGCAGGGGTAGATACGCAGTATTTT
cdr3_aa: CASSYSGAGVDTQYF
j_call: TRBJ2-3
d_call: -
v_call: TRBV6-5
clone_size: few

cdr3_nt: TGTGCCAGTAGTATAGATCAGGCGACTGAAGCTTTCTTT
cdr3_aa: CASSIDQATEAFF
j_call: TRBJ1-1
d_call: -
v_call: TRBV19
clone_size: few

cdr3_nt: TGTGCCAGTAGAGTTAAGCGGGGTAGCGGGATTTCTCGTGAGCAGTTCTTC
cdr3_aa: CASRVKRGSGISREQFF
j_call: TRBJ2-1
d_call: TRBD2
v_call: TRBV19
clone_size: -

cdr3_nt: TGTGCCAGCAGTCTAGCGGGAGTAAGAATCGTTCTGTTCTTC
cdr3_aa: CASSLAGVRIVLFF
j_call: TRBJ2-1
d_call: TRBD2
v_call: TRBV27
clone_size: -

cdr3_nt: TGTGCCAGCAGCTGGGGGACAGGGGCTTTGAACACTGAAGCTTTCTTT
cdr3_aa: CASSWGTGALNTEAFF
j_call: TRBJ1-1
d_call: TRBD1
v_call: TRBV5-6
clone_size: -

cdr3_nt: TGTGCCAGCTCGCCGGACAGGCTCTCCTACGAGCAGTACTTC
cdr3_aa: CASSPDRLSYEQYF
j_call: TRBJ2-7
d_call: TRBD1
v_call: TRBV18
clone_size: -

cdr3_nt: TGTGCCAGCAGTTTATCGTTGGGGGGATTTGAGCAGTTCTTC
cdr3_aa: CASSLSLGGFEQFF
j_call: TRBJ2-1
d_call: -
v_call: TRBV27
clone_size: -

cdr3_nt: TGTGCCATCGGCGTTTGGGCGAACACTGAAGCTTTCTTT
cdr3_aa: CAIGVWANTEAFF
j_call: TRBJ1-1
d_call: -
v_call: TRBV6-1
clone_size: few

cdr3_nt: TGTGCCAGCAGCGCACAGGAGGGGGTCCAGCCCCAGCATTTT
cdr3_aa: CASSAQEGVQPQHF
j_call: TRBJ1-5
d_call: -
v_call: TRBV7-6
clone_size: -